This T cell receptor (beta chain) originates from a study of CD8 T cells in ankylosing spondylitis. Study-level points and caveats: Ankylosing spondylitis blood seemed to carry a telltale TCR beta motif made of several highly homologous variants. Disease-linked clones bore a CD8+ phenotype and were relatively rare in peripheral blood.

From the 5' RACE reads, TCRdb called clonotypes with MiXCR, one entry per CDR3 protein. Of about 220,000 distinct CDR3 sequences in the sample, 7.3% are singletons; the top ten hold 12% to 15%. CDR3 length equals 14 residues. Looked up from germline, CDR1 is PRHDT and CDR2 is FYEKMQ (reference sequence). With 6 bases removed from V and 6 bases from J, the gap between germline ends came to 14 bases. This clonotype was counted a few times. Antigen unknown. Sequencing used blood, either unsorted or a sorted T cell fraction (not recorded which). J is TRBJ1-4 and V is TRBV13; D call uncertain. The receptor's source is a male donor with ankylosing spondylitis. The CDR3 coding sequence is TGTGCCAGCAGTGGCTGGGGTCCGGATGAAAAACTGTTTTTT. As protein: CASSGWGPDEKLFF.